The clone carrying this T cell receptor (beta chain) was recorded many times. Its antigen is not identified. Hyperthyroidism patients were newly diagnosed, had disease duration under 2 months, and were aged 18 to 65 years. The PBMCs were taken from roughly 9.3 ml of fresh peripheral blood. These data originate in a study of T cells in Graves' hyperthyroidism and ophthalmopathy. The study, taken as a whole, reports: Patients with ophthalmopathy were separated from those with stable hyperthyroidism by a 13 V-J model. The blood repertoire included most of the expanded thyroid clonotypes above 0.001.

Amplification yielded TCR beta CDR3 regions, with RNA transcripts as the source. HTBI primers were the set used in a first-round RT-PCR of the TCR CDR3. TCRdb re-analysed the multiplex PCR reads in MiXCR, keeping a single row per CDR3 protein. The data hold hundreds of thousands of distinct CDR3 sequences, with over 15% observed a single time. Germline assignment: CDR1 SNHLY and CDR2 FYNNEI. The ends lost 8 bases at V and 8 bases at J; junction bases unmatched: 10. The CDR3 has 13 amino acids. Sample: blood. This clonotype was obtained from a woman between 18 and 30 years old with Graves' hyperthyroidism. V is TRBV2 and J is TRBJ1-2; 8 bases line up with TRBD1. This chain's CDR3 is CASADRVLGGYTF. The CDR3 region has the DNA TGTGCCAGCGCGGACAGGGTTTTAGGAGGCTACACCTTC.